This T cell receptor (beta chain) was captured in a study of beta chain features in type 1 diabetes (dated by TCRdb to 2016 to 2018). Regarding the complete study: No differences in mean age, gender distribution, total cell number or subset yield were found between patients and healthy donors. In the study, recently diagnosed type 1 diabetes patients and matched healthy donors were compared on the TCRB repertoires of their sorted circulating CD4+ T cell subsets. Regulatory and stem cell-like memory subsets were obtained from only 8 patients and roughly eight healthy donors, while naive and central memory subsets were obtained from all 30 or so donors. A total of approximately 110,000,000 sorted cells were examined across all samples, and a strong correlation was observed between cell number per subset and RNA yield.

Beyond this particular receptor, the publication reports: Patients with type 1 diabetes made fewer insertions and deleted more nucleotides at VDJ recombination sites, implying thymic rearrangement abnormalities. Naive, central memory and regulatory TCRB repertoires appeared to be more similar among patients than among healthy donors. Because the HLA sub-analyses included only small numbers of individuals, any influence of HLA type on TCRB rearrangement was left unresolved. Shorter templates might be favored by PCR, yet because patient and control samples were amplified and corrected together, any such skew would affect both groups equally. In all four CD4+ subsets, TCRB CDR3 length was moderately but significantly shorter in type 1 diabetes patients. Because cDNA was sequenced instead of genomic DNA, highly expressing activated cells could be over-represented, though the groups showed no difference in activation or CD3 levels.

From each donor, a single peripheral blood sample of approximately 0.11 L on average was drawn into heparinised tubes. A BD FACSAria II and a panel including CD45RO, CCR7, CD25, CD127, CD95 and CD27 were used to sort naive, central memory, regulatory and stem cell-like memory CD4+ T cells. A purity above 98% was achieved for all sorted populations. Right away, PBMCs were isolated by Lymphoprep density gradient centrifugation and were stained directly, with no culture step. Samples were stained and sorted in pairs, with one healthy donor and one patient per experiment, so that batch effects were minimized. The entire isolated RNA was reverse transcribed using the High Capacity cDNA Reverse Transcription Kit, and thus expressed TCRB transcripts were sequenced. Deep immunoSEQ sequencing was applied to naive, central memory and regulatory T cell samples, giving an average of roughly 3.3 million total reads per sample. Sorted cells were lysed in RLT buffer, and RNA was extracted using DNase-treated RNeasy Micro or Mini kits according to cell number. To prevent cross-contamination, each cell subset was processed individually, whereas patient and healthy donor samples were processed jointly. Using the immunoSEQ multiplex PCR, TCRB sequences were amplified from cDNA into 87-bp fragments spanning the CDR3 region. Amplicons were sequenced on the Illumina HiSeq platform. Per the authors' processing: PCR bias was corrected computationally using synthetic template baselines, and reads within Hamming distance 2 were collapsed, with unmergeable singletons discarded. By aligning reads against IMGT, V, D and J genes, CDR3 length, and insertions or deletions at six rearrangement sites were assigned. Within each subset, clonotype counts were normalized to sorted cell number, and only after that were true diversity and Gini coefficients computed with the tcR R package. The overlap coefficient, calculated on TCRB nucleotide sequences, was used to measure repertoire sharing. Out-of-frame TCRB sequences from naive cells were analyzed to stand in for the pre-selection repertoire. TCRdb mirrors the immuneACCESS table, restricted to in-frame sequences. Some clones are absent from its copies; in checked studies, under half trace to an unresolved V gene, and the reason for the others is unknown. V and J calls plus clone size are reproduced from that table; the DNA served to infer D and trimming. A total of roughly 280,000 clones appear in this sample, roughly a quarter of them only once. Together, the top ten hold 0.012% of the sample.

Comments on this clone: Its antigen has not been determined. Base qualities are not at hand, and no much larger clone is one base apart.

According to the germline V gene (reference sequence), CDR1 reads GTSNPN and CDR2 reads SVGIG. The CDR3 has 13 amino acids, counting the end cysteine and phenylalanine. Left in the record is the CDR3 DNA by itself, 39 bases read in frame from the first base. The junction shows trimming of 7 bases on V and 1 base on J, plus 10 bases between the germline ends. The chain uses TRBV30 and TRBJ2-2; TRBD2 is possibly the D segment (5 matching bases). The clonotype comes from a woman aged 25 to 39 with type 1 diabetes. The sample comprised naive CD4+ T cells from blood. Sample cell subset or site, as interpreted from the label and publication: true naive CD4+ T cells. The DNA sequence is given as TGTGCCTCGGGAAGGTGGAACACCGGGGAGCTGTTTTTT. It translates to CASGRWNTGELFF.